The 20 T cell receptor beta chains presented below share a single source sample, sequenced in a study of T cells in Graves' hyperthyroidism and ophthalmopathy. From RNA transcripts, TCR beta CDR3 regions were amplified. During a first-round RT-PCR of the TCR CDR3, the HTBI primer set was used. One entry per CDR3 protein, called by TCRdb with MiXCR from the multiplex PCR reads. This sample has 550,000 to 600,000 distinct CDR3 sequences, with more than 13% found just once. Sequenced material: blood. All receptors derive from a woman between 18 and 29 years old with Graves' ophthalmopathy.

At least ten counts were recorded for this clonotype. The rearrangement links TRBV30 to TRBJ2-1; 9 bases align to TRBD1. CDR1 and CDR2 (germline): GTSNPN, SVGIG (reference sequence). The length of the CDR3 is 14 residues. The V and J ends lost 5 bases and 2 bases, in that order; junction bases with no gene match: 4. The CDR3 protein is CAWGTGRAYNEQFF. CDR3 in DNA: TGTGCCTGGGGGACAGGGAGGGCCTACAATGAGCAGTTCTTC.

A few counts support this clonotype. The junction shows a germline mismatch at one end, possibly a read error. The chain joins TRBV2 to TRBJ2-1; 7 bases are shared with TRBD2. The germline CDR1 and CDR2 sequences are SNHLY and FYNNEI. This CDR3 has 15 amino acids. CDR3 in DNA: TGTGCCGGCAGTGAGGGTCGGGAGCGGGGCAATGAGCAGTTCTTC. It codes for CAGSEGRERGNEQFF.

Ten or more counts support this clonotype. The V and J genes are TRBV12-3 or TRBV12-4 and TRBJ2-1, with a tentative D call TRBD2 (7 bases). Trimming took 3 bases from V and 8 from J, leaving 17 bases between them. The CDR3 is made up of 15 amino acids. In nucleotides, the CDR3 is TGTGCCAGCAGTTTTTTCGGGGGGCGGCGCGATGAGCAGTTCTTC. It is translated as CASSFFGGRRDEQFF.

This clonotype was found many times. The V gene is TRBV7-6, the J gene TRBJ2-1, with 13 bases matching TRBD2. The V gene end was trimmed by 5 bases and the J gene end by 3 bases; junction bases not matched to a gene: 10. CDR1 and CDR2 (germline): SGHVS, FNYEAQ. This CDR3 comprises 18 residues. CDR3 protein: CASSPRTSGRGRYNEQFF. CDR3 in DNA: TGTGCCAGCAGCCCTAGGACTAGCGGGAGAGGTCGCTACAATGAGCAGTTCTTC. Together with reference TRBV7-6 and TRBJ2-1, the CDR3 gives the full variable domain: GAGVSQSPRYKVTKRGQDVALRCDPISGHVSLYWYRQALGQGPEFLTYFNYEAQQDKSGLPNDRFSAERPEGSISTLTIQRTEQRDSAMYRCASSPRTSGRGRYNEQFFGPGTRLTVL.

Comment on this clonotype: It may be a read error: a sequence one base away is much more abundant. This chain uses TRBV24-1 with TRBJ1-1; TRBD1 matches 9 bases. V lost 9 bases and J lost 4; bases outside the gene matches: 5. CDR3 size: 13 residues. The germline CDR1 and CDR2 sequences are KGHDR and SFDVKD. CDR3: CATQDRGRTEAFF. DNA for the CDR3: TGTGCCACCCAGGACAGGGGACGCACTGAAGCTTTCTTT.

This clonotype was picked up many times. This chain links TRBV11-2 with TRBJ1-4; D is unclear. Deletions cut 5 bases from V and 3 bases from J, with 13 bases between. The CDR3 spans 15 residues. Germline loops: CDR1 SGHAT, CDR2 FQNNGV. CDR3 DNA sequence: TGTGCCAGCAGCCGCCTTACGTACGCTAATGAAAAACTGTTTTTT. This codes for CASSRLTYANEKLFF.

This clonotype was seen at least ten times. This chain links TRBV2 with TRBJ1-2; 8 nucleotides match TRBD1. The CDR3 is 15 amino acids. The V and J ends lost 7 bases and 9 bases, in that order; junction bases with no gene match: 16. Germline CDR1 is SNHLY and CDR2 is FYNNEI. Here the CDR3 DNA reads TGTGCCAGCACTCCGCCCGAGGGACAGGTCTTGAGCTACACCTTC. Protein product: CASTPPEGQVLSYTF. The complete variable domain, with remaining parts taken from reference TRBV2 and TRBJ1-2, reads EPEVTQTPSHQVTQMGQEVILRCVPISNHLYFYWYRQILGQKVEFLVSFYNNEISEKSEIFDDQFSVERPDGSNFTLKIRSTKLEDSAMYFCASTPPEGQVLSYTFGSGTRLTVV.

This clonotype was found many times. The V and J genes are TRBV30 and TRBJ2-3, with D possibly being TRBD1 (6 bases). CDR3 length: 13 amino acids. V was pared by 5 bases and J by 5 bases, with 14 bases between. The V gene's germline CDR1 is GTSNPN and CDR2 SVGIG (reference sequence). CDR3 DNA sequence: TGTGCCTGGGAGAGGACAGCCGGAGATACGCAGTATTTT. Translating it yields CAWERTAGDTQYF. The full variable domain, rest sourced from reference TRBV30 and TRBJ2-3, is SQTIHQWPATLVQPVGSPLSLECTVEGTSNPNLYWYRQAAGRGLQLLFYSVGIGQISSEVPQNLSASRPQDRQFILSSKKLLLSDSGFYLCAWERTAGDTQYFGPGTRLTVL.

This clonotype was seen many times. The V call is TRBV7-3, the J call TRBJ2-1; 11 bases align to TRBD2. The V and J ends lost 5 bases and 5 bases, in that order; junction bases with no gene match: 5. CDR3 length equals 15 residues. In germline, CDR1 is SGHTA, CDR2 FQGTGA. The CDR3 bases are TGTGCCAGCAGCCCTATGGGACTAGCGGACAATGAGCAGTTCTTC. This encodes CASSPMGLADNEQFF. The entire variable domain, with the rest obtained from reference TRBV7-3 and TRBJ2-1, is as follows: GAGVSQTPSNKVTEKGKYVELRCDPISGHTALYWYRQSLGQGPEFLIYFQGTGAADDSGLPNDRFFAVRPEGSVSTLKIQRTERGDSAVYLCASSPMGLADNEQFFGPGTRLTVL.

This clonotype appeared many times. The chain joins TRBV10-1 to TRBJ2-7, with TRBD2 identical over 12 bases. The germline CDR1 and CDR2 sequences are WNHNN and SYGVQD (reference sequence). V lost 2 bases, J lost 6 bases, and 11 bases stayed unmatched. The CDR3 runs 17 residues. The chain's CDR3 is CASSEESVLAGGFEQYF. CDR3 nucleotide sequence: TGCGCCAGCAGTGAGGAATCGGTACTAGCGGGAGGCTTCGAGCAGTACTTC.

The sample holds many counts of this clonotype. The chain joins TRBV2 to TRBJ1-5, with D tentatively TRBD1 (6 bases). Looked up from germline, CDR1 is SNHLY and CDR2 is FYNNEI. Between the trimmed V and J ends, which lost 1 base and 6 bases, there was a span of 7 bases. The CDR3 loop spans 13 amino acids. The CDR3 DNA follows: TGTGCCAGCAGTGAAGACAGGGCTCAGCCCCAGCATTTT. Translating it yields CASSEDRAQPQHF.

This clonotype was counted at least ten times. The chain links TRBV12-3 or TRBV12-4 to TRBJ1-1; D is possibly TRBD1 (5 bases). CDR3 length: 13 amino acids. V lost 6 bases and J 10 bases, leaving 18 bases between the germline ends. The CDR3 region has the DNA TGTGCCAGCAGGAAGACCGGGGGTGGAGGAGCTTTCTTT. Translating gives CASRKTGGGGAFF.

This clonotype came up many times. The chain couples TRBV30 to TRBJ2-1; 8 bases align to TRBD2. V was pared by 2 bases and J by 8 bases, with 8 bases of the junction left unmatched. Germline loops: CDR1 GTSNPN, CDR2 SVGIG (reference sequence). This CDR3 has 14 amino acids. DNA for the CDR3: TGTGCCTGGAGTTCGGGGGGGCTCATCGATGAGCAGTTCTTC. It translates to CAWSSGGLIDEQFF.

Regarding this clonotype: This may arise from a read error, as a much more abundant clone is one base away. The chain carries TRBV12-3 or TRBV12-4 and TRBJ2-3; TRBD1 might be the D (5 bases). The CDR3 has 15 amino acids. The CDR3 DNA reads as TGTGCCAGCAGTACCTCAGGACATCGCACAAATACGCAGTATTTT. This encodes CASSTSGHRTNTQYF.

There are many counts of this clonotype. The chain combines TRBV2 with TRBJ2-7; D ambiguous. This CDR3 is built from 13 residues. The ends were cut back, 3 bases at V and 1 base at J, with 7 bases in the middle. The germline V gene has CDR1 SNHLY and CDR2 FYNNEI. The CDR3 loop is CASSDWESYEQYF. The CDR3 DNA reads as TGTGCCAGCAGTGATTGGGAATCCTACGAGCAGTACTTC. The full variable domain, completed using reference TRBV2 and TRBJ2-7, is EPEVTQTPSHQVTQMGQEVILRCVPISNHLYFYWYRQILGQKVEFLVSFYNNEISEKSEIFDDQFSVERPDGSNFTLKIRSTKLEDSAMYFCASSDWESYEQYFGPGTRLTVT.

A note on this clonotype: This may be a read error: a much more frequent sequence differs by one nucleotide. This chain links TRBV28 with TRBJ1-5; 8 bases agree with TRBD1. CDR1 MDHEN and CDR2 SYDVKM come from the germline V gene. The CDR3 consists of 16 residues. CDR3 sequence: CASSLGQGRGNHPQHF. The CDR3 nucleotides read TGTGCCAGCAGTTTAGGACAGGGCCGCGGCAATCACCCCCAGCATTTT.

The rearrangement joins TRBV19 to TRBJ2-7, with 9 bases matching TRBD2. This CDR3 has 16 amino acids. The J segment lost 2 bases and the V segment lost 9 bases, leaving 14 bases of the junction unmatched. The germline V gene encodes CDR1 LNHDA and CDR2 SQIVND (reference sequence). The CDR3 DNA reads TGTGCCAGCTCACCCGTTAGCGGGAGTGTCCCCTACGAGCAGTACTTC. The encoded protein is CASSPVSGSVPYEQYF.

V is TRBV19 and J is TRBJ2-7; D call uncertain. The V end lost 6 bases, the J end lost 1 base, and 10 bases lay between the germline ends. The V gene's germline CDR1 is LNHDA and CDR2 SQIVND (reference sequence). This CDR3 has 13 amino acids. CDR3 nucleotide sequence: TGTGCCAGTAGCGCTACCGTATCCTACGAGCAGTACTTC. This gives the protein CASSATVSYEQYF. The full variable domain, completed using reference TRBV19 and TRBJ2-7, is DGGITQSPKYLFRKEGQNVTLSCEQNLNHDAMYWYRQDPGQGLRLIYYSQIVNDFQKGDIAEGYSVSREKKESFPLTVTSAQKNPTAFYLCASSATVSYEQYFGPGTRLTVT.

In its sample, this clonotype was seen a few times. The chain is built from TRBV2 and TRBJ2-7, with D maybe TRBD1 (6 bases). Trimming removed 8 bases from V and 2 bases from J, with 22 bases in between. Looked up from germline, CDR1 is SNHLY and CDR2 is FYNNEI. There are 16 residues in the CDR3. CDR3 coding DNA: TGTGCCAGCGAGAGGATGGACAGAACGAACCCCTACGAGCAGTACTTC. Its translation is CASERMDRTNPYEQYF.

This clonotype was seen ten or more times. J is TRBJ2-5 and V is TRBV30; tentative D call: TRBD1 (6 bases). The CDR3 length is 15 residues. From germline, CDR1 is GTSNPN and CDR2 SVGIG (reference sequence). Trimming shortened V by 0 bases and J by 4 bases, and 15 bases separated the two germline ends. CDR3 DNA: TGTGCCTGGAGTGTAGTTGGGGGCGCCGGAGAGACCCAGTACTTC. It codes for CAWSVVGGAGETQYF. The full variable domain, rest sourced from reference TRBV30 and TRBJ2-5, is SQTIHQWPATLVQPVGSPLSLECTVEGTSNPNLYWYRQAAGRGLQLLFYSVGIGQISSEVPQNLSASRPQDRQFILSSKKLLLSDSGFYLCAWSVVGGAGETQYFGPGTRLLVL.